The rows below give T cell receptor beta chains drawn from one sample of a study of blood T cell repertoires in COVID-19. Clones were read by immunoSEQ multiplex PCR, and TCRdb kept only the in-frame ones, dropping some. The data show about 100,000 clones, approximately 80% seen once. Sequencing input: peripheral blood. The receptor source for this set is a woman aged 70-85 years with acute or convalescent COVID-19. Each CDR3 is given with its conserved first and last residue. D genes are given only for firm matches. Size values are once, few and many counts, or a class for expanded clones, and some rows have none.

TRBJ1-5,-,TRBV19,TRBD1,CASSPDRILFINQPQHF,TGTGCCAGTAGTCCGGACAGGATCCTATTTATCAATCAGCCCCAGCATTTT
TRBJ1-1,-,TRBV24-1,-,CATSDFIEAFF,TGTGCCACCAGTGATTTCATCGAAGCTTTCTTT
TRBJ2-3,-,TRBV2,TRBD2,CASAGTSRTDTQYF,TGTGCCAGTGCCGGGACTAGCCGTACAGATACGCAGTATTTT
TRBJ1-2,-,TRBV10-3,TRBD1,CAISASQGAEGYTF,TGTGCCATCAGTGCGTCACAGGGGGCGGAAGGCTACACCTTC
TRBJ2-3,-,TRBV1,-,CTSSHGIGDTQYF,TGCACCAGCAGCCACGGGATTGGGGATACGCAGTATTTT
TRBJ2-1,-,TRBV18,-,CASSPPARERGEQFF,TGTGCCAGCTCACCACCGGCCAGGGAAAGGGGTGAGCAGTTCTTC
TRBJ1-3,once,TRBV4-1,-,CASSLRRGSGNTIYF,TGCGCCAGCAGCCTTCGTAGAGGCTCTGGAAACACCATATATTTT
TRBJ1-2,-,TRBV11-2,-,CASSLGSRLVGGYTF,TGTGCCAGCAGCTTAGGGTCCCGGTTAGTCGGTGGCTACACCTTC
TRBJ1-4,-,TRBV24-1,-,CATSDQGRPEKLFF,TGTGCCACCAGTGATCAGGGGAGACCCGAAAAACTGTTTTTT
TRBJ1-6,-,TRBV3-1/TRBV3-2,-,CASTYTLRGPLHF,TGTGCCAGCACCTATACTCTTCGGGGACCCCTCCACTTT
TRBJ1-2,-,TRBV6-5,-,CASRPEQGFYGYTF,TGTGCCAGCCGGCCGGAACAGGGTTTTTATGGCTACACCTTC
TRBJ2-5,-,TRBV3-1/TRBV3-2,-,CASSQDTLAETQYF,TGTGCCAGCAGCCAAGATACTCTAGCGGAGACCCAGTACTTC
TRBJ2-3,-,TRBV9,-,CASSVGRIGGADTQYF,TGTGCCAGCAGCGTAGGAAGAATAGGAGGTGCCGATACGCAGTATTTT
TRBJ1-3,-,TRBV7-8,-,CASTSTVGNTIYF,TGTGCCAGCACCAGTACCGTAGGAAACACCATATATTTT
TRBJ1-3,-,TRBV5-1,-,CASSISSSGNTIYF,TGCGCCAGCAGCATATCCAGCTCTGGAAACACCATATATTTT
TRBJ1-1,once,TRBV25-1,-,CASKLMNTEAFF,TGTGCCAGCAAATTAATGAACACTGAAGCTTTCTTT
TRBJ2-5,-,TRBV5-1,TRBD1,CASSSGQQETQYF,TGCGCCAGCAGCTCGGGACAGCAAGAGACCCAGTACTTC
TRBJ2-1,once,TRBV7-6,TRBD2,CASSSGTSNDEQFF,TGTGCCAGCAGCTCCGGGACTAGTAATGATGAGCAGTTCTTC
TRBJ2-3,-,TRBV18,TRBD1,CASSPPPRDSLSTDTQYF,TGTGCCAGCTCACCACCCCCCCGGGACAGTCTTAGCACAGATACGCAGTATTTT
TRBJ1-2,-,TRBV28,TRBD1,CASTRTGVDYGYTF,TGTGCCAGCACCAGGACAGGGGTCGACTATGGCTACACCTTC
TRBJ2-3,-,TRBV5-1,TRBD2,CASSLGSGLAGRIDTQYF,TGCGCCAGCAGCTTGGGATCGGGGCTAGCGGGGAGGATAGATACGCAGTATTTT
TRBJ2-7,once,TRBV6-5,-,CASSRSLPEQYF,TGTGCCAGCAGTAGGAGTCTGCCCGAGCAGTACTTC
TRBJ1-5,-,TRBV5-8,-,CASSGLEQPQHF,TGTGCCAGCAGTGGGTTGGAGCAGCCCCAGCATTTT
TRBJ1-4,-,TRBV7-2,TRBD1,CASSSTGTGTSDEKLFF,TGTGCCAGCAGCTCCACCGGGACAGGGACCTCGGATGAAAAACTGTTTTTT
TRBJ1-3,-,TRBV19,TRBD1,CASSPDRGSGNTIYF,TGTGCCAGTAGTCCCGACAGGGGATCTGGAAACACCATATATTTT
TRBJ1-5,-,TRBV5-6,TRBD1,CASSLAATGGSQPQHF,TGTGCCAGCAGCTTGGCTGCGACAGGGGGTTCACAGCCCCAGCATTTT
TRBJ1-5,-,TRBV28,-,CASSLIVRNQPQHF,TGTGCCAGCAGTTTAATAGTGCGCAATCAGCCCCAGCATTTT
TRBJ1-1,-,TRBV6-5,-,CASSYPELNTEAFF,TGTGCCAGCAGTTACCCGGAGTTGAACACTGAAGCTTTCTTT
TRBJ2-6,-,TRBV4-1,-,CASSPTPTGSSGANVLTF,TGCGCCAGCAGCCCAACTCCCACAGGGAGCTCTGGGGCCAACGTCCTGACTTTC
TRBJ2-5,-,TRBV18,-,CASSQAGSTQETQYF,TGTGCCAGCTCACAAGCCGGGTCGACGCAAGAGACCCAGTACTTC
TRBJ1-1,-,TRBV29-1,TRBD1,CRAGTAYTEAFF,TGCAGGGCAGGGACAGCTTACACTGAAGCTTTCTTT
TRBJ2-2,-,TRBV4-1,-,CASSPGVFANTGELFF,TGCGCCAGCAGCCCAGGTGTTTTCGCGAACACCGGGGAGCTGTTTTTT
TRBJ2-2,-,TRBV3-1/TRBV3-2,TRBD1,CASSRGRGELFF,TGTGCCAGCAGCAGGGGGCGCGGGGAGCTGTTTTTT
TRBJ2-5,-,TRBV2,-,CASSELTGQETQYF,TGTGCCAGCAGTGAACTGACAGGCCAAGAGACCCAGTACTTC
TRBJ1-2,-,TRBV7-2,-,CASSFDSRNGYTF,TGTGCCAGCAGCTTTGACAGTCGGAATGGCTACACCTTC
TRBJ2-1,few,TRBV5-8,TRBD2,CASRVGASGGMGQFF,TGTGCCAGCAGAGTAGGGGCTAGCGGGGGGATGGGGCAGTTCTTC
TRBJ1-5,once,TRBV5-1,TRBD1,CASSLDRGEGQPQHF,TGCGCCAGCAGCTTGGACAGGGGGGAAGGTCAGCCCCAGCATTTT
TRBJ2-3,-,TRBV5-1,TRBD1,CASSTSTGGPDTQYF,TGCGCCAGCAGCACTTCGACAGGGGGTCCAGATACGCAGTATTTT
TRBJ2-2,-,TRBV27,TRBD2,CASSYSGGWSGELFF,TGTGCCAGCAGTTATTCGGGGGGTTGGTCCGGGGAGCTGTTTTTT
TRBJ1-1,once,TRBV4-1,TRBD1,CASSRLRSRDRENTEAFF,TGCGCCAGCAGCCGCCTGAGGAGCCGGGACAGGGAGAACACTGAAGCTTTCTTT
TRBJ2-3,-,TRBV28,-,CASSPSGNLDTQYF,TGTGCCAGCAGCCCATCTGGCAACCTAGATACGCAGTATTTT
TRBJ1-3,few,TRBV5-1,-,CASSSDSIYSGNTIYF,TGCGCCAGCAGCTCCGACAGCATCTACTCTGGAAACACCATATATTTT
TRBJ2-3,-,TRBV5-1,-,CASSSGPDTQYF,TGCGCCAGCAGCTCAGGTCCAGATACGCAGTATTTT
TRBJ1-2,few,TRBV5-6,TRBD1,CASSTNFWDRREDYTF,TGTGCCAGCAGCACCAATTTTTGGGACAGGAGGGAGGACTACACCTTC